This T cell receptor beta chain was profiled in a study of cytomegalovirus exposure and HLA in healthy donors. The overall study: The approximately 710 first-cohort repertoires and the roughly 120 validation repertoires shared the same platform, a later analysis reported.

Here immunoSEQ multiplex PCR was the method, and the copy in TCRdb shows in-frame clones only, minus some. The sample consists of 150,000 to 200,000 clones, more than 70% of them appearing once. Germline assignment: CDR1 MDHEN and CDR2 SYDVKM. V shed 6 bases and J shed 7 bases, with 9 bases lying between them. This CDR3 is 11 amino acids long. In the case of this clone: The antigen is unknown.

Findings and limits, study-wide: A few of the chains that were CMV-associated were confirmed in vitro to be specific for CMV antigens.

Sample: PBMCs. This clonotype originated in a young man in good health and CMV-seropositive. The chain uses TRBV28 and TRBJ2-5, with unresolved D. The CDR3 DNA sequence: TGTGCCAGCAGGGTGTCGGGGACCCAGTACTTC. Translating gives CASRVSGTQYF.